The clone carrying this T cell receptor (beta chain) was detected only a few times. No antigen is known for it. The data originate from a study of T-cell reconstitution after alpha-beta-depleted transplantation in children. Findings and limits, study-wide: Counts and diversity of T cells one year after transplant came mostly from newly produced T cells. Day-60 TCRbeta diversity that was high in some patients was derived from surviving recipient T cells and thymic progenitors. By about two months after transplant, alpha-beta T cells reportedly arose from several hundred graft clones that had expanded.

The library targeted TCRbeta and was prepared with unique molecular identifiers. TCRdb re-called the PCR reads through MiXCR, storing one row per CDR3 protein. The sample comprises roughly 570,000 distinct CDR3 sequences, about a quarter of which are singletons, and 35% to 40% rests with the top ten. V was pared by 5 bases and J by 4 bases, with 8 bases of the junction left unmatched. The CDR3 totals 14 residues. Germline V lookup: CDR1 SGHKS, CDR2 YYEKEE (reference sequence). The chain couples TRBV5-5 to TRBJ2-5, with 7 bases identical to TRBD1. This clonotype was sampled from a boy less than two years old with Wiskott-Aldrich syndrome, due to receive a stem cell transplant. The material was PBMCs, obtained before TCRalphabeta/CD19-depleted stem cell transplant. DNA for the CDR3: TGTGCCAGCAGTAATCGACAGGGCCCAGAGACCCAGTACTTC. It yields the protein CASSNRQGPETQYF.